The 20 T cell receptor beta chains below come from one sample, sequenced in a study of CD8+CD57+ T cells in acquired aplastic anemia. Genomic DNA, the template, was used for profiling of the TCR beta VDJ and CDR3. TCRdb reprocessed the reads via MiXCR and lists one record per CDR3 protein. The table has around 230,000 distinct CDR3 sequences, approximately 57% seen once. What was sequenced was sorted CD4+, CD8+, or CD8+CD57+ T cells (not recorded which) from PBMCs. The receptors shown here come from a human donor in good health.

V is TRBV20-1 and J is TRBJ2-3, with D uncertain. This CDR3 has 14 residues. V gave up 0 bases and J gave up 2 bases, with 9 bases separating them. The germline V gene encodes CDR1 DFQATT and CDR2 SNEGSKA (reference sequence). CDR3 region: CSARDGINTDTQYF. In DNA, the CDR3 is TGCAGTGCTAGAGATGGTATTAACACAGATACGCAGTATTTT.

The gene calls are TRBV7-2 and TRBJ2-7; possible D gene TRBD1, 6 bases. The V end lost 5 bases, the J end lost 7 bases, and 18 bases lay between the germline ends. The CDR3 runs 14 residues. CDR1 and CDR2 (germline): SGHTA, FQGNSA. The DNA for the CDR3 is TGTGCCAGCAGCCGAGACACAGGGTTTAGAGAGCAGTACTTC. Its protein is CASSRDTGFREQYF.

The chain links TRBV20-1 to TRBJ1-6; 10 nucleotides align to TRBD1. Germline V gives CDR1 DFQATT, CDR2 SNEGSKA (reference sequence). CDR3 length: 15 amino acids. Germline trimming cut 4 bases from V and 8 bases from J; bases unmatched to any gene: 8. The CDR3 loop reads CSATRTGGGYSPLHF. The CDR3 nucleotides read TGCAGTGCTACAAGGACAGGGGGAGGGTATTCACCCCTCCACTTT.

Ten or more counts support this clonotype. This chain joins TRBV5-1 and TRBJ2-1; 10 bases match TRBD1. The V segment lost 3 bases and the J segment 6 bases; nucleotides outside the gene matches: 0. The CDR3 totals 13 residues. Germline loops: CDR1 SGHRS, CDR2 YFSETQ. The CDR3 is CASSWTGGNEQFF. The DNA for the CDR3 is TGCGCCAGCAGCTGGACAGGGGGCAATGAGCAGTTCTTC.

This rearrangement joins TRBV7-9 to TRBJ1-1, with TRBD1 identical over 8 bases. CDR1 is SEHNR and CDR2 is FQNEAQ in the germline V gene (reference sequence). The CDR3 has 14 residues. V dropped 5 bases and J dropped 8; count of bases not matched to a gene: 10. The CDR3 DNA reads as TGTGCCAGCAGCCTAGGACAGGGCCTCGTGGAAGCTTTCTTT. This sequence encodes CASSLGQGLVEAFF.

This chain links TRBV7-3 with TRBJ2-3; the D is unclear. CDR3 length: 14 residues. CDR1 SGHTA and CDR2 FQGTGA come from the germline V gene. V lost 8 bases, J lost 11 bases, and 23 bases lay in between. Here the CDR3 reads CASGNGPSVGEQYF. The CDR3 DNA reads TGTGCCAGCGGCAACGGACCCAGTGTGGGCGAGCAGTATTTT. Based on the CDR3 plus reference TRBV7-3 and TRBJ2-3, the full variable domain is GAGVSQTPSNKVTEKGKYVELRCDPISGHTALYWYRQSLGQGPEFLIYFQGTGAADDSGLPNDRFFAVRPEGSVSTLKIQRTERGDSAVYLCASGNGPSVGEQYFGPGTRLTVL.

The V and J genes are TRBV29-1 and TRBJ2-3; 7 bases agree with TRBD1. Trimming cost V 1 base and J 4 bases; bases outside gene matches: 2. This CDR3 region has 13 residues. Germline V gene sequence: CDR1 SQVTM, CDR2 ANQGSEA. CDR3: CSVEGDRADTQYF. The CDR3 DNA sequence: TGCAGCGTTGAAGGCGACAGGGCAGATACGCAGTATTTT.

This clonotype occurred many times. The chain recombines TRBV29-1 with TRBJ1-1; the D is unclear. The V end lost 4 bases, the J end lost 7 bases, and 7 bases lay between the germline ends. The CDR3 totals 10 residues. Germline CDR1 SQVTM, CDR2 ANQGSEA. CDR3 loop: CSVVQLEAFF. The CDR3 DNA follows: TGCAGCGTTGTACAGCTTGAAGCTTTCTTT.

This chain joins TRBV29-1 and TRBJ2-1, with 8 bases matching TRBD1. V dropped 3 bases and J dropped 9; count of bases not matched to a gene: 4. This CDR3 contains 12 residues. CDR1 is SQVTM and CDR2 is ANQGSEA in the germline V gene. CDR3 nucleotides: TGCAGCGTTGAGCAGGGGGCGGTTGAGCAGTTCTTC. Its protein product is CSVEQGAVEQFF.

This clonotype was counted a single time. V usage is TRBV28 and J usage is TRBJ2-3; D not resolved. Germline loops: CDR1 MDHEN, CDR2 SYDVKM. V gave up 7 bases and J gave up 0 bases, with 5 bases separating them. This CDR3 has 12 amino acids. CDR3 nucleotide sequence: TGTGCCAGCACCACCAGCACAGATACGCAGTATTTT. Residues: CASTTSTDTQYF.

This chain uses TRBV7-2 with TRBJ2-1; D perhaps matches TRBD1 (5 bases). Trimming left V 5 bases short and J 4 bases short, with 9 bases between. This CDR3 comprises 13 residues. Germline V gene sequence: CDR1 SGHTA, CDR2 FQGNSA. CDR3 DNA sequence: TGTGCCAGCAGCCACTGGACATACAATGAGCAGTTCTTC. Protein sequence: CASSHWTYNEQFF.

This clonotype was recorded at least ten times. This chain uses TRBV19 with TRBJ2-7; TRBD1 or TRBD2 may be the D gene (6 bases each). Germline values: CDR1 LNHDA, CDR2 SQIVND (reference sequence). The CDR3 has 13 amino acids. Trimming removed 3 bases at V and 6 bases at J, with 12 bases between. The CDR3 region has the DNA TGTGCCAGTAGTATCGGAGGGGGAGGCGAGCAGTACTTC. Its translation is CASSIGGGGEQYF.

This clonotype was recorded at least ten times. This chain links TRBV6-2 or TRBV6-3 with TRBJ2-7; 9 bases map to TRBD1. This CDR3 has 14 residues. V gave up 5 bases and J gave up 0 bases; unmatched junction bases: 2. The germline CDR1 and CDR2 sequences are MNHEY and SVGEGT. The CDR3 coding sequence is TGTGCCAGCAGTCGGGACAGGGACTCCTACGAGCAGTACTTC. The encoded protein is CASSRDRDSYEQYF.

Note on this clonotype: The junction shows a germline mismatch at one end, possibly a read error. V usage is TRBV12-3 or TRBV12-4 and J usage is TRBJ1-1, with D possibly matching TRBD1 (5 bases). There are 13 residues in the CDR3. The CDR3 loop is CASSLVGDTEAFF. CDR3 DNA sequence: TGTGCCAGCAGCTTAGTAGGGGACACTGAAGCTTTCTTT.

V gene TRBV2 combines with J gene TRBJ1-6; D is perhaps TRBD1 (5 bases). Trimming cost V 7 bases and J 8 bases, with 9 bases left between them. The CDR3 length is 12 residues. Germline-derived CDR1 and CDR2 are SNHLY and FYNNEI. DNA of the CDR3: TGTGCCAGCACGGGGGGGGATTCACCCCTCCACTTT. Translating gives CASTGGDSPLHF.

This chain joins TRBV2 and TRBJ1-5; 7 bases agree with TRBD1. Trimming at V came to 6 bases and at J to 2 bases, leaving 7 bases not matched to a gene. CDR3 length: 15 residues. Germline V gene data show CDR1 as SNHLY and CDR2 as FYNNEI. CDR3 protein: CASSVDRVGNQPQHF. The CDR3 DNA reads as TGTGCCAGCAGCGTCGACAGGGTCGGCAATCAGCCCCAGCATTTT.

This clonotype was seen only once. The rearrangement links TRBV25-1 to TRBJ1-5; D not certain. V lost 6 bases to trimming and J lost 5 bases, with 14 bases between them. CDR1 is MGHDK, CDR2 SYGVNS, per germline. The CDR3 spans 14 residues. This CDR3 reads CASSFRGSHQPQHF. In DNA, the CDR3 is TGTGCCAGCAGCTTTCGAGGGAGCCATCAGCCCCAGCATTTT. Full variable domain (remainder filled in from reference TRBV25-1 and TRBJ1-5): EADIYQTPRYLVIGTGKKITLECSQTMGHDKMYWYQQDPGMELHLIHYSYGVNSTEKGDLSSESTVSRIRTEHFPLTLESARPSHTSQYLCASSFRGSHQPQHFGDGTRLSIL.

The rearrangement joins TRBV20-1 to TRBJ1-2, with D unclear. CDR1 is DFQATT, CDR2 SNEGSKA, per germline (reference sequence). Trimming left V 0 bases short and J 6 bases short, with 8 bases between. The CDR3 is made up of 12 amino acids. This CDR3 reads CSARDVSDGYTF. CDR3 coding DNA: TGCAGTGCTAGAGACGTATCGGATGGCTACACCTTC.

A single count supports this clonotype. This rearrangement joins TRBV2 to TRBJ2-7, with D perhaps matching TRBD2 (6 bases). The CDR3 extends over 13 amino acids. V was trimmed by 7 bases and J by 0 bases, leaving 10 bases between them. From germline, CDR1 is SNHLY and CDR2 FYNNEI. CDR3 DNA sequence: TGTGCCAGCAAGGCGGGGTTCTCCTACGAGCAGTACTTC. This encodes CASKAGFSYEQYF.

This clonotype was counted a few times. This sequence joins TRBV20-1 and TRBJ1-5, with 7 bases fitting TRBD1. Germline CDR1 DFQATT, CDR2 SNEGSKA (reference sequence). V was clipped by 7 bases and J by 5 bases; unmatched bases: 8. This CDR3 has 13 amino acids. In nucleotides, the CDR3 is TGCAGTGTCCTTCAGGGGGAGTATCAGCCCCAGCATTTT. Its protein product is CSVLQGEYQPQHF.